Shown below are 20 T cell receptor beta chains from a single sample sequenced in a study of regulatory T cells in long-lasting Graves disease. According to the study, TCR beta libraries were built with iRepertoire HTBI primers and CDR3-region Arm-PCR. TCRdb called the multiplex PCR reads again in MiXCR, with one record for every CDR3 protein. The sample records fewer than 600,000 distinct CDR3 sequences, 20% to 25% being singletons. The time point here: persistent/refractory GD, antithyroid drugs over 5 years with positive TRAb. The authors made the TCR library using RNA they extracted from PBMCs. The material sequenced was peripheral blood mononuclear cells (PBMCs), taken when the disease was refractory, from a patient treated with antithyroid drugs. These TCRs come from a female donor with Graves disease.

A remark on this clonotype: At one end the junction does not follow the germline gene, possibly because of a read error. The chain combines TRBV5-1 with TRBJ2-5; 7 bases match TRBD1. CDR3 size: 16 residues. Germline loops: CDR1 SGHRS, CDR2 YFSETQ. CDR3 in amino acids: CASSFVGRGGGETQYF. The CDR3 DNA is TGTGCCAGCAGCTTTGTTGGGAGAGGGGGCGGGGAGACCCAGTACTTC.

In this sample, this clonotype turned up many times. The rearrangement uses TRBV28 and TRBJ1-5; 7 bases align to TRBD1. This CDR3 is built from 18 residues. The V segment lost 6 bases and the J segment 4 bases; nucleotides outside the gene matches: 18. Germline V CDR1 and CDR2: MDHEN, SYDVKM. The CDR3 coding sequence is TGTGCCAGCAGCTTGTTTCGCCCGCGGACAGGTTTGAATCAGCCCCAGCATTTT. This translates into CASSLFRPRTGLNQPQHF.

With respect to this clonotype: It may be a read error: a sequence one base away is much more abundant. CDR3 in DNA: TGTGCCAGCAGTTACTCCCAAGCGGGAGTGGCCGAGCAGTACTTC. This codes for CASSYSQAGVAEQYF. The genes are TRBV6-5 and TRBJ2-7; 8 bases are shared with TRBD2. The CDR3 has 15 amino acids. The V and J ends lost 0 bases and 6 bases, in that order; junction bases with no gene match: 7. In germline, CDR1 is MNHEY, CDR2 SVGAGI.

This clonotype was counted many times. The V call is TRBV9, the J call TRBJ2-5, with TRBD1 matching over 7 bases. After removal of 4 bases from V and 1 base from J, the junction contained 7 bases not matched to a gene. Germline CDR1 reads SGDLS; CDR2 reads YYNGEE. This CDR3 has 15 amino acids. The CDR3 DNA is TGTGCCAGCAGCCCCCGGGACAGCCTCCAAGAGACCCAGTACTTC. This sequence encodes CASSPRDSLQETQYF.

The chain is built from TRBV20-1 and TRBJ2-7, with D possibly TRBD2 on 5 matching bases. The CDR3 is made up of 15 amino acids. The germline V gene has CDR1 DFQATT and CDR2 SNEGSKA (reference sequence). Trimming stripped 1 base from V and 0 bases from J, with 13 bases between. CDR3 sequence reads: CSARGSTGTSYEQYF. The CDR3 DNA sequence: TGCAGTGCTAGAGGTAGTACGGGAACCTCCTACGAGCAGTACTTC.

A few counts support this clonotype. CDR3 residues: CASRMVGVNTEAFF. The CDR3 DNA sequence: TGTGCCAGCAGGATGGTAGGGGTGAACACTGAAGCTTTCTTT. The J gene is TRBJ1-1, the V gene TRBV6-1; tentatively, D is TRBD1 (5 bases). The V gene's germline CDR1 is MNHNS and CDR2 SASEGT. Trimming removed 6 bases from V and 0 bases from J, with 11 bases in between. This CDR3 has 14 residues.

The table lists this clonotype with many counts. The chain has TRBV7-2 and TRBJ2-7; a weak D match, TRBD2 (5 bases). Trimming shortened V by 0 bases and J by 1 base, and 7 bases separated the two germline ends. CDR1 and CDR2 from the germline V gene are SGHTA and FQGNSA. This CDR3 contains 14 residues. CDR3 sequence (DNA): TGTGCCAGCAGCTTAGCCGGGGATTCCTACGAGCAGTACTTC. Translation gives CASSLAGDSYEQYF.

This clonotype appeared many times. V usage is TRBV11-1 and J usage is TRBJ1-5; 7 positions match TRBD1. Unmatched junction bases numbered 4, after V lost 6 bases and J lost 5 bases. Germline V gene data show CDR1 as SGHAT and CDR2 as FQDESV (reference sequence). The CDR3 spans 13 residues. CDR3 loop: CASRRDRDQPQHF. For the CDR3, the DNA is TGTGCCAGCAGGCGTGACAGGGATCAGCCCCAGCATTTT.

This clonotype showed up many times. The rearrangement uses TRBV3-1 and TRBJ1-1; a possible D gene is TRBD1 (6 bases). Germline CDR1 LGHDT, CDR2 YNNKEL (reference sequence). The CDR3 sequence is 15 residues long. V was shortened by 0 bases and J by 4 bases, with 12 bases between the two germline ends. The CDR3 reads CASSQEGAGATEAFF. CDR3 in DNA: TGTGCCAGCAGCCAAGAAGGGGCAGGGGCCACTGAAGCTTTCTTT.

There are many counts of this clonotype. This chain connects TRBV10-3 to TRBJ1-5; 9 bases are a match to TRBD1. The CDR3 covers 15 residues. V was pared by 10 bases and J by 1 base, with 8 bases of the junction left unmatched. The germline CDR1 and CDR2 sequences are ENHRY and SYGVKD. This CDR3 reads CATAPGQGSNQPQHF. As DNA, the CDR3 is TGTGCCACAGCACCGGGACAGGGAAGCAATCAGCCCCAGCATTTT.

A note on this clonotype: A read error is possible here, since a much larger clone lies one base away. The chain recombines TRBV6-1 with TRBJ1-4; 9 bases line up with TRBD1. The length of the CDR3 is 14 residues. CDR1 is MNHNS, CDR2 SASEGT, per germline. The CDR3 DNA is TGTGCCAGCAGGTCGGACAGGGGAAATGAAAGACTGTTTTTT. Amino acid sequence: CASRSDRGNERLFF.

This clonotype was seen ten or more times. This chain uses TRBV7-2 with TRBJ2-5; 9 bases match TRBD2. Germline V lookup: CDR1 SGHTA, CDR2 FQGNSA. Trimming at V came to 1 base and at J to 5 bases, leaving 8 bases not matched to a gene. This CDR3 spans 16 amino acids. This CDR3 reads CASSLGRGGSGETQYF. In nucleotides, the CDR3 is TGTGCCAGCAGCTTAGGGCGGGGGGGTTCCGGCGAGACCCAGTACTTC.

The V gene is TRBV6-2 or TRBV6-3, the J gene TRBJ2-5; the match to TRBD2 covers 11 bases. The ends lost 2 bases at V and 4 bases at J; junction bases unmatched: 12. This CDR3 has 18 amino acids. Germline V gene sequence: CDR1 MNHEY, CDR2 SVGEGT. CDR3 in amino acids: CASSYTPGPSGGRETQYF. CDR3 DNA sequence: TGTGCCAGCAGTTACACCCCCGGCCCTAGCGGGGGGCGAGAGACCCAGTACTTC.

V gene TRBV28 combines with J gene TRBJ1-6, with D uncertain. This CDR3 comprises 14 residues. CDR1 is MDHEN and CDR2 is SYDVKM in the germline V gene. The V end was cut by 8 bases, the J end by 0 bases, with 8 bases between. The CDR3 here is CASWGVSYNSPLHF. CDR3 coding DNA: TGTGCCAGCTGGGGAGTCTCCTATAATTCACCCCTCCACTTT.

The J gene is TRBJ2-7, the V gene TRBV20-1; TRBD1 matches at 7 bases. CDR1 and CDR2 from the germline V gene are DFQATT and SNEGSKA (reference sequence). V was pared by 3 bases and J by 6 bases, with 14 bases of the junction left unmatched. This CDR3 has 15 amino acids. CDR3 residues: CSARPRTGVLVEQYF. The CDR3 DNA sequence: TGCAGTGCTAGGCCCCGGACAGGAGTGTTAGTCGAGCAGTACTTC.

A note on this clonotype: This CDR3 fails to terminate in the conserved phenylalanine or tryptophan, so it likely reflects a read error. The chain has TRBV20-1 and TRBJ2-7; the match to TRBD1 covers 7 bases. In germline, CDR1 is DFQATT, CDR2 SNEGSKA (reference sequence). The ends lost 6 bases at V and 3 bases at J; junction bases unmatched: 2. The CDR3 consists of 11 residues. The CDR3 DNA reads TGCAGTGCCGGGGACAGCTACGAGCAGTACCTC. Amino acid sequence: CSAGDSYEQYL.

With regard to this clonotype: A much larger clone sits a single nucleotide away, making a read error possible. The genes are TRBV12-3 or TRBV12-4 and TRBJ1-2; TRBD1 aligns across 7 bases. The J segment lost 4 bases and the V segment lost 3 bases, leaving 5 bases of the junction unmatched. CDR3 length: 14 amino acids. CDR3 residues: CASSFDRELYGYTF. The CDR3, as DNA: TGTGCCAGCAGTTTTGACAGGGAACTCTATGGCTACACCTTC.

This clonotype was found a few times. The rearrangement uses TRBV5-6 and TRBJ2-5; D is unresolved. This CDR3 contains 12 residues. CDR1 and CDR2 from the germline V gene are SGHDT and YYEEEE. Trimming left V 1 base short and J 5 bases short, with 6 bases between. The CDR3 sequence: CASSLSHETQYF. CDR3 in DNA: TGTGCCAGCAGCTTGTCCCACGAGACCCAGTACTTC.

This clonotype was seen a handful of times. The chain links TRBV7-2 to TRBJ2-7; D remains unclear. V gave up 1 base and J gave up 2 bases, with 18 bases separating them. Germline CDR1 SGHTA, CDR2 FQGNSA. This CDR3 spans 17 amino acids. The CDR3 loop is CASSLGAPSRLPYEQYF. The CDR3 DNA reads as TGTGCCAGCAGCTTAGGAGCCCCGAGTAGGCTCCCCTACGAGCAGTACTTC.

This clonotype has just a few counts. The J gene is TRBJ1-5, the V gene TRBV19; 7 bases align to TRBD1. Germline CDR1 and CDR2: LNHDA and SQIVND (reference sequence). V was pared by 9 bases and J by 4 bases, with 6 bases of the junction left unmatched. The CDR3 is made up of 13 amino acids. CDR3 sequence (DNA): TGTGCCAGCAGACAGGGCCGGAATCAGCCCCAGCATTTT. Encoded protein: CASRQGRNQPQHF.